The T cell receptor beta chain under discussion was sequenced for a study of blood T cell repertoires in COVID-19. About the study: The United States, Italy and Spain were the sources of the acute and convalescent COVID-19 samples.

Per the original methods: Amplification with reference gene primers provided the estimates of nucleated cell counts. Clones were sequenced by immunoSEQ multiplex PCR, and TCRdb holds only the in-frame ones, with some missing. The DNA was the basis for D and trimming; V, J and clone size are from that table. Here the sample spans some 180,000 clones, more than 75% being singletons. Seattle participants joined during active infection and were tracked over time. V dropped 8 bases and J dropped 7 bases, with 11 bases sitting between them. Germline V lookup: CDR1 SNHLY, CDR2 FYNNEI. There are 11 residues in the CDR3.

This sequence was found in a woman in her 40s with COVID-19, enrolled during active disease. The sample comprised peripheral blood. The gene calls are TRBV2 and TRBJ1-1; D gene unclear. The CDR3 coding sequence is TGTGCCAGCGGAAAGTCGGGTGAAGCTTTCTTT. Its protein product is CASGKSGEAFF.